Presented here are 14 T cell receptor beta chains from one specimen sequenced in a study of beta chain features in type 1 diabetes. Their antigen targets remain unknown. Study-level results: Across all four CD4+ subsets, people with type 1 diabetes showed modestly shorter TCRB CDR3s.

Expressed TCRB transcripts got sequenced, as all isolated RNA was reverse transcribed. The data were produced by immunoSEQ multiplex PCR, yet TCRdb's version contains in-frame clones alone and is incomplete. Counted here are tens of thousands of clones, roughly 50% occurring once; the ten biggest clones make up about 2.4%. Sequencing input: Tregs from blood. The receptor source for this set is a woman aged 40 to 50 with type 1 diabetes.

This chain links TRBV29-1 with TRBJ2-3; TRBD2 might be the D (7 bases). There are 14 residues in the CDR3. Germline values: CDR1 SQVTM, CDR2 ANQGSEA. Trimming pared 4 bases from V and 9 bases from J, leaving 20 bases between. For the CDR3, the DNA is TGCAGCGTTGGGTGGGGGGGGCCCTTCCCGACGCAGTATTTT. Amino acids: CSVGWGGPFPTQYF.

CDR3 protein: CASSFGRWNTEAFF. CDR3 bases: TGTGCCAGCAGCTTTGGCAGGTGGAACACTGAAGCTTTCTTT. The chain recombines TRBV7-8 with TRBJ1-1; D unclear. This CDR3 has 14 residues. Trimming took 3 bases from V and 1 from J, leaving 9 bases between them. The germline CDR1 and CDR2 sequences are SGHVS and FQNEAQ. Full variable domain (remainder filled in from reference TRBV7-8 and TRBJ1-1): GAGVSQSPRYKVAKRGQDVALRCDPISGHVSLFWYQQALGQGPEFLTYFQNEAQLDKSGLPSDRFFAERPEGSVSTLKIQRTQQEDSAVYLCASSFGRWNTEAFFGQGTRLTVV.

The chain combines TRBV6-1 with TRBJ2-7, with 7 nucleotides matching TRBD1. CDR3 length equals 14 residues. V was pared by 6 bases and J by 4 bases, with 9 bases of the junction left unmatched. Germline values: CDR1 MNHNS, CDR2 SASEGT. CDR3 region: CASSRDSFSYEQYF. The CDR3 region has the DNA TGTGCCAGCAGCCGGGACAGCTTTTCATACGAGCAGTACTTC.

In this sample, this clone turned up a few times. The chain combines TRBV2 with TRBJ2-3; weak D call: TRBD1 (6 bases). This CDR3 spans 14 amino acids. CDR1 SNHLY and CDR2 FYNNEI come from the germline V gene. Trimming took 7 bases from V and 3 from J, leaving 14 bases between them. CDR3 DNA: TGTGCCAGCATCGCCAATGGACAGACAGATACGCAGTATTTT. It translates to CASIANGQTDTQYF.

V is TRBV6-5 and J is TRBJ2-3; tentatively, D is TRBD1 (6 bases). V was trimmed by 0 bases and J by 4 bases, leaving 14 bases between them. Germline CDR1 and CDR2: MNHEY and SVGAGI. This CDR3 is 16 amino acids long. Here the CDR3 DNA reads TGTGCCAGCAGTTACTCGAAGCCAGGGGACGCAGATACGCAGTATTTT. Translated, it gives CASSYSKPGDADTQYF.

V usage is TRBV7-9 and J usage is TRBJ2-5, with 7 bases identical to TRBD2. Germline CDR1 and CDR2: SEHNR and FQNEAQ (reference sequence). Trimming at V came to 5 bases and at J to 3 bases, leaving 12 bases not matched to a gene. This CDR3 is 16 amino acids long. CDR3 in DNA: TGTGCCAGCAGCCCCCTCAAAGGGGAGGGAGAAGAGACCCAGTACTTC. The encoded protein is CASSPLKGEGEETQYF.

The V call is TRBV5-1, the J call TRBJ2-1; TRBD1 agrees at 9 bases. The germline CDR1 and CDR2 sequences are SGHRS and YFSETQ. J lost 2 bases, V lost 4 bases, and 7 bases had no gene match. This CDR3 comprises 16 residues. The CDR3 loop is CASSMGQGFTYNEQFF. In DNA form, the CDR3 reads TGCGCCAGCAGCATGGGACAGGGTTTCACCTACAATGAGCAGTTCTTC.

The chain has TRBV19 and TRBJ1-5; D uncertain. Trimming shortened V by 1 base and J by 7 bases, and 8 bases separated the two germline ends. This CDR3 spans 13 amino acids. Germline V CDR1 and CDR2: LNHDA, SQIVND (reference sequence). CDR3 loop: CASSIGTRQPQHF. As DNA, the CDR3 is TGTGCCAGTAGTATAGGTACACGACAGCCCCAGCATTTT. Full variable domain (missing parts from reference TRBV19 and TRBJ1-5): DGGITQSPKYLFRKEGQNVTLSCEQNLNHDAMYWYRQDPGQGLRLIYYSQIVNDFQKGDIAEGYSVSREKKESFPLTVTSAQKNPTAFYLCASSIGTRQPQHFGDGTRLSIL.

The chain links TRBV9 to TRBJ2-1; D is perhaps TRBD1 (5 bases). Germline-derived CDR1 and CDR2 are SGDLS and YYNGEE. This CDR3 is 17 amino acids long. The V end was cut by 4 bases, the J end by 10 bases, with 27 bases between. The CDR3 region is CASSPILDASPTGEQFF. The DNA of the CDR3 is TGTGCCAGCAGCCCCATCCTGGACGCCTCCCCTACAGGCGAGCAGTTCTTC.

The chain couples TRBV5-1 to TRBJ2-5; TRBD2 agrees at 9 bases. V gave up 0 bases and J gave up 1 base; unmatched junction bases: 4. This CDR3 region has 16 residues. The germline CDR1 and CDR2 sequences are SGHRS and YFSETQ. In DNA, the CDR3 is TGCGCCAGCAGCTTGGGGCTAGCGGGGCCCCAAGAGACCCAGTACTTC. It is translated as CASSLGLAGPQETQYF. Drawing the rest from reference TRBV5-1 and TRBJ2-5, the complete variable domain is KAGVTQTPRYLIKTRGQQVTLSCSPISGHRSVSWYQQTPGQGLQFLFEYFSETQRNKGNFPGRFSGRQFSNSRSEMNVSTLELGDSALYLCASSLGLAGPQETQYFGPGTRLLVL.

The gene calls are TRBV4-3 and TRBJ2-2; 12 bases align to TRBD2. With V trimmed by 2 bases and J by 5 bases, 6 bases remained unmatched. The CDR3 consists of 17 residues. Germline V gene lookup returns CDR1 LGHNA and CDR2 YSLEER. CDR3 amino acids: CASSQPWTSGITGELFF. The CDR3 DNA reads as TGCGCCAGCAGCCAACCCTGGACTAGCGGGATAACCGGGGAGCTGTTTTTT.

This clone was detected a few times. The rearrangement links TRBV7-9 to TRBJ1-5; 7 bases map to TRBD1. The CDR3 has 19 residues. The V segment lost 4 bases and the J segment 1 base; nucleotides outside the gene matches: 16. Germline CDR1 is SEHNR and CDR2 is FQNEAQ (reference sequence). In nucleotides, the CDR3 is TGTGCCAGCAGCTCCATCGTCCCGGGACAGTGGACCAGCAATCAGCCCCAGCATTTT. This encodes CASSSIVPGQWTSNQPQHF.

This clone was seen a few times. The chain joins TRBV5-4 to TRBJ1-5; D is uncertain. Deletions cut 0 bases from V and 0 bases from J, with 4 bases between. Germline assignment: CDR1 SGHNT and CDR2 YYREEE (reference sequence). This CDR3 comprises 14 residues. The CDR3 sequence is CASSLGYSNQPQHF. The CDR3 coding sequence is TGTGCCAGCAGCTTGGGTTATAGCAATCAGCCCCAGCATTTT.

This clone was seen only a few times. V and J are TRBV5-5 and TRBJ2-2, with D unclear. The ends were cut back, 4 bases at V and 4 bases at J, with 11 bases in the middle. The CDR3 contains 14 residues. Germline V gene lookup returns CDR1 SGHKS and CDR2 YYEKEE (reference sequence). The DNA for the CDR3 is TGTGCCAGCAGCCCCCCTAGGCGCACCGGGGAGCTGTTTTTT. Translation: CASSPPRRTGELFF.